This TCR beta chain was documented in a study of cytomegalovirus exposure and HLA in healthy donors. Data came from immunoSEQ multiplex PCR; TCRdb stores just in-frame clones and leaves some out. This sample has some 150,000 clones; 85% to 90% occur once, and the top ten carry about 6.6%. Trimming pared 1 base from V and 4 bases from J, leaving 8 bases between. Per the germline V gene, CDR1 is SNHLY and CDR2 is FYNNEI. This CDR3 spans 14 amino acids. As to this clone: The antigen is undetermined.

The study, taken as a whole, reports: The study designated 164 TCR beta chains cytomegalovirus-associated.

Sequencing input: PBMCs. The receptor comes from a woman aged 25-40 years in good health and CMV-seropositive. This chain joins TRBV2 and TRBJ1-5, with D perhaps TRBD1 (5 bases). The CDR3 nucleotides are TGTGCCAGCAGTGAAGGGGGGACTAATCAGCCCCAGCATTTT. Translated: CASSEGGTNQPQHF.